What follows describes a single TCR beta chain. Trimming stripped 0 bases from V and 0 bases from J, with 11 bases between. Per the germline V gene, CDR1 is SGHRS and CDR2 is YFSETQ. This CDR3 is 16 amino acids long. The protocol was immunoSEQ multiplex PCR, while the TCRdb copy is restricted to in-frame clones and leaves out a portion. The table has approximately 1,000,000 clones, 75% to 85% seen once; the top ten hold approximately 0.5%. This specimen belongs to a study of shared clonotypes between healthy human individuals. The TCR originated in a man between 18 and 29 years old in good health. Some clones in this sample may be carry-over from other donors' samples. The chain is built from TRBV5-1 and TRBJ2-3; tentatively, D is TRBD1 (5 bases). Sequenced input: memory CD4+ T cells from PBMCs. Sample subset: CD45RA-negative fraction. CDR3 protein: CASSLVFAGSTDTQYF. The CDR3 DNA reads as TGCGCCAGCAGCTTGGTTTTTGCAGGGAGCACAGATACGCAGTATTTT.